A single sample gave rise to the 9 T cell receptor beta chains below, sequenced in a study of PD-1 blockade in mismatch repair-deficient tumors. Assay used: immunoSEQ multiplex PCR; TCRdb lists only in-frame clones, some missing. This table holds tens of thousands of clones, about four fifths found once. Sample: peripheral blood, taken 2 weeks after starting pembrolizumab. The source is an adult with mismatch repair-deficient cancer.

The chain links TRBV11-3 to TRBJ2-3; TRBD2 matches at 9 bases. CDR1 is SGHNT and CDR2 is YENEEA in the germline V gene. V lost 5 bases and J lost 3; bases outside the gene matches: 9. The CDR3 spans 16 residues. The CDR3 sequence is CASSPRLAGATDTQYF. The DNA for the CDR3 is TGTGCCAGCAGCCCCCGTTTAGCGGGAGCTACAGATACGCAGTATTTT.

This sequence joins TRBV7-6 and TRBJ2-5, with 9 bases that match TRBD1. With V trimmed by 5 bases and J by 1 base, 5 bases remained unmatched. CDR1 SGHVS and CDR2 FNYEAQ come from the germline V gene. The CDR3 consists of 15 residues. The CDR3 DNA sequence: TGTGCCAGCAGCCCGTGGGACAGGGCCCAAGAGACCCAGTACTTC. Protein: CASSPWDRAQETQYF.

This rearrangement joins TRBV6-8 to TRBJ2-7; D is unresolved. The germline CDR1 and CDR2 sequences are MNHGY and SAAAGT. This CDR3 has 11 amino acids. V lost 7 bases, J lost 4 bases, and 8 bases lay in between. CDR3 region: CASTDRYEQYF. Written as DNA, the CDR3 is TGTGCCAGCACCGATCGGTACGAGCAGTACTTC.

This chain uses TRBV4-1 with TRBJ2-7, with D perhaps TRBD2 (6 bases). V dropped 1 base and J dropped 1 base, with 8 bases sitting between them. Germline V gene sequence: CDR1 MGHRA, CDR2 YSYEKL. The CDR3 runs to 14 residues. The CDR3 DNA reads TGCGCCAGCAGCCAAGTTGCGGGATCCTACGAGCAGTACTTC. Translation: CASSQVAGSYEQYF.

The rearrangement joins TRBV19 to TRBJ2-1; D is unresolved. The CDR3 contains 13 residues. V was clipped by 4 bases and J by 7 bases, with 11 bases between them. Germline CDR1 is LNHDA and CDR2 is SQIVND (reference sequence). The chain's CDR3 is CASSTTFRNEQFF. The DNA of the CDR3 is TGTGCCAGTAGTACAACGTTCCGAAATGAGCAGTTCTTC.

The rearrangement uses TRBV14 and TRBJ2-3, with TRBD2 as a possible D gene (6 bases). Trimming left V 0 bases short and J 14 bases short, with 27 bases between. From germline, CDR1 is SGHDN and CDR2 FVKESK. CDR3 length equals 17 residues. The CDR3 loop is CASSQDLGRLGSGSLYF. Written as DNA, the CDR3 is TGTGCCAGCAGCCAAGATCTTGGGCGACTGGGTAGCGGCAGTTTGTATTTT.

V and J are TRBV5-1 and TRBJ2-3; D is uncertain. Germline V gives CDR1 SGHRS, CDR2 YFSETQ. The CDR3 covers 13 residues. V was cut by 0 bases and J by 3 bases, with 5 bases left in between. CDR3: CASSLGQTDTQYF. For the CDR3, the DNA is TGCGCCAGCAGCTTGGGCCAGACAGATACGCAGTATTTT. The entire variable domain, with the rest obtained from reference TRBV5-1 and TRBJ2-3, is as follows: KAGVTQTPRYLIKTRGQQVTLSCSPISGHRSVSWYQQTPGQGLQFLFEYFSETQRNKGNFPGRFSGRQFSNSRSEMNVSTLELGDSALYLCASSLGQTDTQYFGPGTRLTVL.

This chain connects TRBV19 to TRBJ2-4; a weak D match, TRBD2 (5 bases). Deletions cut 4 bases from V and 9 bases from J, with 13 bases between. The CDR3 covers 13 residues. Germline values: CDR1 LNHDA, CDR2 SQIVND (reference sequence). The CDR3: CASSTSGSVIQYF. Here the CDR3 DNA reads TGTGCCAGTAGTACATCGGGGTCTGTCATTCAGTACTTC. The full variable domain, in which reference TRBV19 and TRBJ2-4 provide the parts outside the CDR3, is DGGITQSPKYLFRKEGQNVTLSCEQNLNHDAMYWYRQDPGQGLRLIYYSQIVNDFQKGDIAEGYSVSREKKESFPLTVTSAQKNPTAFYLCASSTSGSVIQYFGAGTRLSVL.

The chain joins TRBV7-9 to TRBJ1-4; possibly TRBD1 for D (6 bases). This CDR3 has 16 residues. V lost 4 bases, J lost 6 bases, and 18 bases lay in between. Germline V gene sequence: CDR1 SEHNR, CDR2 FQNEAQ (reference sequence). The CDR3 nucleotides read TGTGCCAGCAGCTCGGAACAGGGCCGGGGTTATGAAAAACTGTTTTTT. It is translated as CASSSEQGRGYEKLFF.